This entry concerns a single T cell receptor (beta chain). TCRdb re-derived calls from the 5' RACE reads in MiXCR, one entry per CDR3 protein. The data show roughly 39,000 distinct CDR3 sequences, approximately 7% seen once. Germline lookup yields CDR1 SGHNT and CDR2 YYREEE (reference sequence). The CDR3 runs to 15 residues. The J segment lost 5 bases and the V segment lost 5 bases, leaving 11 bases of the junction unmatched. This entry comes from a study of spatial heterogeneity in lung cancer. On the study more broadly: The count of detected beta-chain sequences consistently exceeded that of alpha-chain sequences.

Time point meaning: sample taken at primary tumor resection. From tumor, nontumor lung or frozen PBMC, whole RNA was taken unsorted for sequencing. Sequencing was performed on PBMCs, taken at surgery. This clonotype was sampled from a female donor with early-stage non-small cell lung cancer. V and J are TRBV5-4 and TRBJ2-7; 9 positions match TRBD2. As DNA, the CDR3 is TGTGCCAGCAGGGCCGGCGGGGGGGCCGCCCACGAGCAGTACTTC. Amino acids: CASRAGGGAAHEQYF.